One and the same sample provided the 31 T cell receptor beta chains below, sequenced in a study of Graves' ophthalmopathy and Graves' hyperthyroidism (dated by TCRdb to 2016 to 2019). The listed sequencing device is Illumina HiSeq 2000. For repertoire sequencing, the TCR beta CDR3 regions were amplified from RNA transcripts. The first round of RT-PCR was done with HTBI primers and the Qiagen OneStep RT-PCR kit, and was followed by a second round of multiplex PCR, then size selection and purification. TCRdb reran the public reads through fastp at Q25 and MiXCR, keeping productive beta chains. Rows merge per CDR3 protein into single entries with the most common DNA and genes. The sample table lists around 660,000 distinct CDR3 sequences, over 40% of them with a count of one. Jointly, the top ten make up roughly 3% of the sample. Input material: peripheral blood. The receptors come from an adult man with Graves' ophthalmopathy.

This clonotype has a count of ten or more. The chain links TRBV29-1 to TRBJ2-7; D is possibly TRBD2 (6 bases). This CDR3 region has 14 residues. Trimming took off 6 bases at V and 7 bases at J, with 22 bases between the two ends. Germline lookup yields CDR1 SQVTM and CDR2 ANQGSEA. The CDR3 spells CSVQQARDFREQYF. CDR3 coding DNA: TGCAGCGTCCAACAGGCAAGGGACTTTAGGGAGCAGTACTTC.

The V gene is TRBV15, the J gene TRBJ1-1; D is uncertain. The germline CDR1 and CDR2 sequences are LNHNV and YYDKDF (reference sequence). This CDR3 has 16 residues. The ends were cut back, 5 bases at V and 2 bases at J, with 18 bases in the middle. Here the CDR3 reads CATSLRSWESNTEAFF. The CDR3 coding sequence is TGTGCCACCAGCTTACGGTCTTGGGAGTCTAACACTGAAGCTTTCTTT.

This clonotype appeared a single time. The gene calls are TRBV14 and TRBJ1-2; the D is unclear. This CDR3 contains 17 residues. The V gene lost 1 base and the J gene lost 4 bases, with 19 bases spanning the gap. CDR1 and CDR2 from the germline V gene are SGHDN and FVKESK. CDR3 in amino acids: CASSQVVQPKRFYGYTF. The DNA for the CDR3 is TGTGCCAGCAGCCAAGTGGTACAGCCTAAACGATTCTATGGCTACACCTTC. Variable domain in full (rest from reference TRBV14 and TRBJ1-2): EAGVTQFPSHSVIEKGQTVTLRCDPISGHDNLYWYRRVMGKEIKFLLHFVKESKQDESGMPNNRFLAERTGGTYSTLKVQPAELEDSGVYFCASSQVVQPKRFYGYTFGSGTRLTVV.

This clonotype has a handful of counts. The J gene is TRBJ1-1, the V gene TRBV19; 7 bases map to TRBD1. Germline values: CDR1 LNHDA, CDR2 SQIVND (reference sequence). The ends lost 5 bases at V and 2 bases at J; junction bases unmatched: 5. The CDR3 has 14 amino acids. DNA for the CDR3: TGTGCCAGTAGTGTCTGGGACAGCAACACTGAAGCTTTCTTT. Amino acids: CASSVWDSNTEAFF.

V and J are TRBV25-1 and TRBJ1-2; 10 bases match TRBD1. Losses at the gene ends were 4 bases for V and 2 bases for J; bases not matched to a gene: 4. Germline values: CDR1 MGHDK, CDR2 SYGVNS. This CDR3 is built from 15 residues. CDR3 nucleotides: TGTGCCAGCAGTGTTTCGGGACAGGGGAACTATGGCTACACCTTC. Encoded protein: CASSVSGQGNYGYTF.

The rearrangement uses TRBV9 and TRBJ2-7; TRBD1 matches 8 bases. Germline trimming cut 4 bases from V and 2 bases from J; bases unmatched to any gene: 14. Germline values: CDR1 SGDLS, CDR2 YYNGEE. This CDR3 is 17 amino acids long. The CDR3 protein is CASSLAGDRGHTYEQYF. The CDR3 DNA sequence: TGTGCCAGCAGCTTGGCCGGCGACAGGGGCCACACCTACGAGCAGTACTTC.

This clonotype was counted ten times or more. The chain couples TRBV12-3 or TRBV12-4 to TRBJ2-6, with D perhaps matching TRBD1 (6 bases). Trimming removed 8 bases at V and 2 bases at J, with 13 bases between. This CDR3 spans 15 amino acids. The CDR3 coding sequence is TGTGCCAGCCTACAGGGTTTCGCTGGGGCCAACGTCCTGACTTTC. Amino acid sequence: CASLQGFAGANVLTF.

The chain recombines TRBV10-3 with TRBJ2-5, with TRBD1 identical over 7 bases. Germline CDR1 reads ENHRY; CDR2 reads SYGVKD. J lost 1 base, V lost 6 bases, and 5 bases had no gene match. The CDR3 spans 14 residues. The CDR3 sequence: CAIRTGPVQETQYF. The CDR3 region has the DNA TGTGCCATCAGGACAGGGCCTGTCCAAGAGACCCAGTACTTC.

Ten or more counts support this clonotype. The genes are TRBV5-1 and TRBJ2-5; 11 positions match TRBD1. Germline CDR1 and CDR2: SGHRS and YFSETQ. The CDR3 loop spans 15 amino acids. Trimming took 4 bases from V and 2 from J; bases not matched to a gene: 4. The CDR3 spells CASSGQGAQQETQYF. In DNA, the CDR3 is TGCGCCAGCAGCGGACAGGGGGCGCAACAAGAGACCCAGTACTTC.

This clonotype showed up many times. The chain uses TRBV24-1 and TRBJ2-7, with D perhaps matching TRBD1 (6 bases). The germline CDR1 and CDR2 sequences are KGHDR and SFDVKD. The CDR3 is 16 amino acids. Trimming removed 3 bases at V and 5 bases at J, with 19 bases between. CDR3 bases: TGTGCCACCAGTGATCCACAGGGTGGCCGCCCCCACGAGCAGTACTTC. This translates into CATSDPQGGRPHEQYF.

Details on this clonotype: A much larger clone sits a single nucleotide away, making a read error possible. The V gene is TRBV29-1, the J gene TRBJ2-7; 9 positions match TRBD2. The CDR3 extends over 15 amino acids. Germline CDR1 reads SQVTM; CDR2 reads ANQGSEA. V shed 2 bases and J 1 base; nucleotides not matched to a gene: 6. CDR3 protein: CSVEFWTSESYEQYF. The CDR3 DNA is TGCAGCGTTGAATTTTGGACTAGCGAATCCTACGAGCAGTACTTC.

A word on this clonotype: One base away lies a much larger clone, so this may be a sequencing read error. The genes are TRBV20-1 and TRBJ2-7, with 7 bases that match TRBD1. Germline V gene data show CDR1 as DFQATT and CDR2 as SNEGSKA (reference sequence). The CDR3 is 14 amino acids. Trimming took 6 bases from V and 2 from J; bases not matched to a gene: 10. The CDR3 spells CSALHGQAPYEQYF. DNA for the CDR3: TGCAGTGCCTTACACGGACAGGCTCCCTACGAGCAGTACTTC.

For this clonotype: One junction end does not reproduce the germline sequence, and a read error may be involved. The genes are TRBV7-9 and TRBJ1-4; D not certain. CDR3 length equals 16 residues. Per the germline V gene, CDR1 is SEHNR and CDR2 is FQNEAQ (reference sequence). The CDR3 here is CASSLERTLEEQKLFF. CDR3 sequence (DNA): TGCGCCAGCAGCCTCGAGCGGACCCTGGAGGAACAAAAACTGTTTTTT.

This clonotype was detected many times. The J gene is TRBJ1-2, the V gene TRBV19; TRBD1 agrees at 7 bases. Germline V CDR1 and CDR2: LNHDA, SQIVND (reference sequence). The V segment lost 6 bases and the J segment 3 bases; nucleotides outside the gene matches: 7. The CDR3 length is 14 residues. CDR3 sequence reads: CASSMTGSDYGYTF. CDR3 nucleotide sequence: TGTGCCAGTAGCATGACAGGGTCTGACTATGGCTACACCTTC.

The chain joins TRBV9 to TRBJ2-7; possibly TRBD1 for D (6 bases). Germline V gene data show CDR1 as SGDLS and CDR2 as YYNGEE. Trimming took off 4 bases at V and 5 bases at J, with 13 bases between the two ends. The CDR3 totals 13 residues. The CDR3 protein is CASSLREGDEQYF. For the CDR3, the DNA is TGTGCCAGCAGCTTGCGCGAGGGGGACGAGCAGTACTTC.

The table lists this clonotype with many counts. The chain links TRBV29-1 to TRBJ2-5, with TRBD1 matching over 9 bases. Looked up from germline, CDR1 is SQVTM and CDR2 is ANQGSEA. Germline trimming cut 5 bases from V and 2 bases from J; bases unmatched to any gene: 3. This CDR3 spans 13 amino acids. The DNA for the CDR3 is TGCAGCGTTCGCGGACAGGGGCAAGAGACCCAGTACTTC. This gives the protein CSVRGQGQETQYF.

This clonotype was found a few times. The chain joins TRBV2 to TRBJ2-3; the D is unclear. Trimming cost V 4 bases and J 6 bases, with 8 bases left between them. Germline CDR1 reads SNHLY; CDR2 reads FYNNEI. This CDR3 is built from 12 residues. The CDR3: CASSGTYDTQYF. CDR3 in DNA: TGTGCCAGCAGTGGGACCTACGATACGCAGTATTTT.

The table lists this clonotype with a few counts. This sequence joins TRBV24-1 and TRBJ2-5; a weak D match, TRBD1 (5 bases). The CDR3 is 15 amino acids. V lost 5 bases and J lost 9, with 21 bases in between. In germline, CDR1 is KGHDR, CDR2 SFDVKD. As DNA, the CDR3 is TGTGCCACCAGTGGCGCAGGGCCCGGCAATCAGCCCCAGTACTTC. It codes for CATSGAGPGNQPQYF.

Details on this clonotype: Sequence at one end of the junction differs from germline and may be a read error. The chain has TRBV10-3 and TRBJ1-1; unclear D gene. The CDR3 runs 16 residues. CDR1 ENHRY and CDR2 SYGVKD come from the germline V gene. The CDR3 sequence is CASSSSVSQMNTEAFF. The CDR3 nucleotides read TGTGCCAGCAGTTCTTCAGTGAGTCAAATGAACACTGAAGCTTTCTTT.

The sample holds many counts of this clonotype. The chain joins TRBV6-1 to TRBJ1-2, with TRBD1 as a possible D gene (5 bases). The CDR3 is made up of 13 amino acids. Germline V gene lookup returns CDR1 MNHNS and CDR2 SASEGT. V was trimmed by 3 bases and J by 3 bases, leaving 8 bases between them. This CDR3 reads CASSERGHYGYTF. As DNA, the CDR3 is TGTGCCAGCAGTGAGAGGGGACACTATGGCTACACCTTC.

This clonotype was recorded at least ten times. The chain couples TRBV24-1 to TRBJ1-2; the match to TRBD1 covers 8 bases. This CDR3 has 16 amino acids. CDR1 is KGHDR and CDR2 is SFDVKD in the germline V gene. V was pared by 4 bases and J by 3 bases, with 9 bases of the junction left unmatched. Written as DNA, the CDR3 is TGTGCCACCAGTGACTCCGGGACAGGTACTTACTATGGCTACACCTTC. As protein: CATSDSGTGTYYGYTF.

This clonotype was seen at least ten times. The J gene is TRBJ1-5, the V gene TRBV19; 7 bases agree with TRBD1. Trimming at V came to 3 bases and at J to 4 bases, leaving 9 bases not matched to a gene. The CDR3 length is 16 residues. CDR1 LNHDA and CDR2 SQIVND come from the germline V gene (reference sequence). The CDR3 DNA is TGTGCCAGTAGTATCACCCGAGGGGGCCGTAATCAGCCCCAGCATTTT. It codes for CASSITRGGRNQPQHF.

The sample holds a few counts of this clonotype. This chain joins TRBV14 and TRBJ2-7; D gene uncertain. The germline CDR1 and CDR2 sequences are SGHDN and FVKESK. V was pared by 1 base and J by 4 bases, with 8 bases between. This CDR3 is built from 13 residues. As DNA, the CDR3 is TGTGCCAGCAGCCAAGGACTTCTATACGAGCAGTACTTC. It codes for CASSQGLLYEQYF.

With respect to this clonotype: It may be a read error: a sequence one base away is much more abundant. The chain uses TRBV7-2 and TRBJ2-5, with D perhaps matching TRBD2 (5 bases). The CDR3 has 15 residues. Germline V gene sequence: CDR1 SGHTA, CDR2 FQGNSA. The CDR3 DNA reads TGTGCCAGCAGCACCGCCGGGATCGCCCAAGAGGCCCAGTACTTC. Translation gives CASSTAGIAQEAQYF.

The table lists this clonotype with many counts. V gene TRBV7-9 combines with J gene TRBJ1-5; D is perhaps TRBD1 (5 bases). From germline, CDR1 is SEHNR and CDR2 FQNEAQ (reference sequence). Between the trimmed V and J ends, which lost 2 bases and 11 bases, there was a span of 10 bases. This CDR3 is built from 12 residues. The CDR3 loop reads CASSLTGRTQHF. Written as DNA, the CDR3 is TGTGCCAGCAGCTTAACAGGCCGTACCCAGCATTTT. Variable domain in full (rest from reference TRBV7-9 and TRBJ1-5): DTGVSQNPRHKITKRGQNVTFRCDPISEHNRLYWYRQTLGQGPEFLTYFQNEAQLEKSRLLSDRFSAERPKGSFSTLEIQRTEQGDSAMYLCASSLTGRTQHFGDGTRLSIL.

This clonotype occurred many times. J is TRBJ2-5 and V is TRBV7-9; 16 positions match TRBD2. Germline V lookup: CDR1 SEHNR, CDR2 FQNEAQ (reference sequence). Losses at the gene ends were 2 bases for V and 1 base for J; bases not matched to a gene: 7. The CDR3 contains 19 residues. CDR3 region: CASSLPPGLAGGPQETQYF. Written as DNA, the CDR3 is TGTGCCAGCAGCTTACCTCCGGGACTAGCGGGAGGGCCCCAAGAGACCCAGTACTTC.

The chain uses TRBV12-3 or TRBV12-4 and TRBJ2-7; the D call may be TRBD1 or TRBD2 (5 bases each). The CDR3 length is 16 residues. Between the trimmed V and J ends, which lost 6 bases and 0 bases, there was a span of 18 bases. CDR3 sequence (DNA): TGTGCCAGCAGACCCCCGGGGCAGTCTTACTCCTACGAGCAGTACTTC. The encoded protein is CASRPPGQSYSYEQYF.

This clonotype was seen many times. This sequence joins TRBV20-1 and TRBJ1-1, with D possibly TRBD1 on 5 matching bases. The CDR3 runs to 17 residues. Germline assignment: CDR1 DFQATT and CDR2 SNEGSKA (reference sequence). The CDR3 DNA follows: TGCACCTCCTCCGAGGGGTTCGTTGTGTTCATGAACACTGAAGCTTTCTTT. Translated, it gives CTSSEGFVVFMNTEAFF.

This clonotype showed up just a few times. The V gene is TRBV7-9, the J gene TRBJ1-3, with D unresolved. The germline V and J ends were trimmed by 5 bases and 1 base, with 15 bases remaining between them. CDR3 length equals 16 residues. CDR1 SEHNR and CDR2 FQNEAQ come from the germline V gene (reference sequence). DNA of the CDR3: TGTGCCAGCAGCCCGTTTGACTTTAGATCTGGAAACACCATATATTTT. Amino acid sequence: CASSPFDFRSGNTIYF.

In regard to this clonotype: One end of the junction is discordant with germline, which a read error may explain. Here the CDR3 DNA reads TGTGCCAGCAGCGAATGGGCCACGGGGACTGAAGCTTTCTTT. As protein: CASSEWATGTEAFF. This sequence joins TRBV25-1 and TRBJ1-1; D unresolved. The CDR3 runs 14 residues. Germline V gives CDR1 MGHDK, CDR2 SYGVNS.

This clonotype was counted at least ten times. At one end, the junction sequence differs from germline, possibly due to a read error. CDR3: CASSPQGGDQPQHF. Written as DNA, the CDR3 is TGTGCCAGCAGTCCTCAGGGAGGAGATCAGCCCCAGCATTTT. This chain joins TRBV10-3 and TRBJ1-5; D possibly corresponds to TRBD1 (5 bases). Germline CDR1 is ENHRY and CDR2 is SYGVKD. The CDR3 loop spans 14 amino acids.